This T cell receptor (beta chain) emerged from a study of blood T cells in healthy people across ages. In the study overall: Template switching captured about one barcoded beta molecule per two T cells. General observations from the study: Estimated diversity that came from one million T cells was considered an underestimate. TCR beta diversity correlated strongly with naive T cell percentage.

Every sample gave at least 5 micrograms of total RNA when it was extracted. Comment on this clonotype: Antigen unknown.

PCR was performed a second time for roughly 7 to 11 cycles using a sample-barcoded 5' primer and a J-beta primer mix. TCRdb redid the calling of the 5' RACE reads with MiXCR, one entry per CDR3 protein. The sample yields around 870,000 distinct CDR3 sequences, 25% to 30% seen once. This sequence originates from an elderly woman in good health. Material for sequencing was blood.

The CDR3 sequence is CSAEAGGGGYYTF. The CDR3 nucleotides are TGCAGTGCTGAGGCCGGGGGAGGGGGTTACTACACCTTC. The genes are TRBV20-1 and TRBJ1-2; possibly TRBD1 for D (6 bases). CDR3 length: 13 residues. The V gene lost 5 bases and the J gene lost 10 bases, with 20 bases spanning the gap. CDR1 DFQATT and CDR2 SNEGSKA come from the germline V gene (reference sequence).